The 22 T cell receptor beta chains below all came from one sample that was sequenced in a study of regulatory T cells in long-lasting Graves disease. Libraries of TCR beta came from iRepertoire HTBI primers plus Arm-PCR of CDR3 regions. TCRdb re-analysed the multiplex PCR reads in MiXCR, keeping a single row per CDR3 protein. The sample lists 450,000 to 600,000 distinct CDR3 sequences; around an eighth were seen once. The time point denotes: newly diagnosed GD, antithyroid drugs for less than 3 months. Researchers made the TCR library from RNA that was extracted from PBMCs. These records were also assigned to another study, of T cells in Graves' hyperthyroidism and ophthalmopathy.

The sequences come from peripheral blood mononuclear cells (PBMCs), collected at new diagnosis, from a patient treated with antithyroid drugs. Receptors were obtained from a man under 40 with Graves disease.

Comment on this clonotype: Since a much larger clone is just one base distant, this may be a read error. The V and J genes are TRBV20-1 and TRBJ2-2, with D perhaps TRBD2 (5 bases). The CDR3 is 12 amino acids. Per the germline V gene, CDR1 is DFQATT and CDR2 is SNEGSKA (reference sequence). Trimming shortened V by 4 bases and J by 6 bases, and 9 bases separated the two germline ends. The CDR3 DNA follows: TGCAGTGCTATCCGGCGGGCCGGGGAGCTGTTTTTT. Amino acid sequence: CSAIRRAGELFF.

This clonotype was detected ten times or more. The rearrangement uses TRBV7-2 and TRBJ1-3, with D perhaps TRBD1 (6 bases). Trimming took 4 bases from V and 2 from J, leaving 12 bases between them. This CDR3 has 15 amino acids. From germline, CDR1 is SGHTA and CDR2 FQGNSA. Here the CDR3 reads CASSSYREPGNTIYF. The DNA for the CDR3 is TGTGCCAGCAGCTCATACAGGGAGCCTGGAAACACCATATATTTT.

The chain couples TRBV20-1 to TRBJ1-4; 8 bases agree with TRBD1. The V and J ends lost 4 bases and 6 bases, in that order; junction bases with no gene match: 7. The CDR3 covers 14 residues. Germline CDR1 reads DFQATT; CDR2 reads SNEGSKA (reference sequence). This CDR3 is CSANRGVADEKLFF. The CDR3 nucleotides are TGCAGTGCTAACAGGGGGGTGGCGGATGAAAAACTGTTTTTT.

At least ten counts were recorded for this clonotype. The chain has TRBV12-3 or TRBV12-4 and TRBJ1-1, with a possible D match to TRBD1 (5 bases). V was trimmed by 5 bases and J by 5 bases, leaving 15 bases between them. The CDR3 runs to 14 residues. CDR3 region: CASSTRGGSTEAFF. The DNA for the CDR3 is TGTGCCAGCAGTACCCGCGGGGGGAGTACTGAAGCTTTCTTT.

Concerning this clonotype: This clone may be a read error of a much larger clone one base away. This rearrangement joins TRBV25-1 to TRBJ1-4, with D uncertain. The CDR3 covers 16 residues. Germline V gene lookup returns CDR1 MGHDK and CDR2 SYGVNS. The CDR3 reads CASGESLGRRNEKLFF. CDR3 DNA sequence: TGTGCCAGCGGTGAATCCCTCGGACGAAGAAATGAAAAACTGTTTTTT.

This clonotype was observed many times. The V gene is TRBV11-3, the J gene TRBJ2-5; 9 positions agree with TRBD1. Germline-derived CDR1 and CDR2 are SGHNT and YENEEA. The CDR3 extends over 14 amino acids. V shed 5 bases and J 3 bases; nucleotides not matched to a gene: 4. The CDR3 DNA reads as TGTGCCAGCAGCCATAGGACAGGGGAAGAGACCCAGTACTTC. Its translation: CASSHRTGEETQYF.

In this sample, this clonotype turned up many times. This rearrangement joins TRBV6-1 to TRBJ2-1, with 10 positions matching TRBD2. Losses at the gene ends were 7 bases for V and 9 bases for J; bases not matched to a gene: 15. There are 16 residues in the CDR3. CDR1 MNHNS and CDR2 SASEGT come from the germline V gene. CDR3 in amino acids: CASTSGSGRVGGEQFF. The DNA of the CDR3 is TGTGCCAGCACCTCAGGAAGCGGGAGGGTCGGGGGTGAGCAGTTCTTC.

The chain carries TRBV20-1 and TRBJ2-1, with 15 nucleotides matching TRBD2. The CDR3 consists of 17 residues. The germline gives CDR1 DFQATT, CDR2 SNEGSKA (reference sequence). The ends lost 3 bases at V and 4 bases at J; junction bases unmatched: 7. The CDR3: CSARGTSGRIWYNEQFF. Written as DNA, the CDR3 is TGCAGTGCTAGGGGGACTAGCGGGAGGATCTGGTACAATGAGCAGTTCTTC.

Many counts were recorded for this clonotype. The V call is TRBV20-1, the J call TRBJ2-5; the match to TRBD2 covers 16 bases. This CDR3 region has 16 residues. The junction had 8 bases not matched to a gene; V was cut back by 4 bases and J by 6 bases. Germline V lookup: CDR1 DFQATT, CDR2 SNEGSKA (reference sequence). DNA for the CDR3: TGCAGTGCTATTCCGGGACTAGCGGGAGGGAGAAAGACCCAGTACTTC. Translating gives CSAIPGLAGGRKTQYF.

This CDR3 is CASSLYRESEPQHF. CDR3 nucleotides: TGTGCCAGCAGTTTATACAGGGAAAGCGAGCCCCAGCATTTT. The chain employs TRBV27 and TRBJ1-5; perhaps TRBD1 as D (6 bases). CDR1 and CDR2 (germline): MNHEY, SMNVEV (reference sequence). Deletions cut 1 base from V and 8 bases from J, with 12 bases between. CDR3 length: 14 amino acids.

This clonotype was recorded a few times. The chain joins TRBV7-3 to TRBJ2-1; TRBD2 agrees at 12 bases. In germline, CDR1 is SGHTA, CDR2 FQGTGA. The V and J ends lost 2 bases and 0 bases, in that order; junction bases with no gene match: 8. CDR3 length equals 19 residues. CDR3 DNA: TGTGCCAGCAGCTTATCTCTAGCGGGAGGGATCAGCTCCTACAATGAGCAGTTCTTC. Translating it yields CASSLSLAGGISSYNEQFF.

V usage is TRBV12-3 or TRBV12-4 and J usage is TRBJ2-1; D is undetermined. The CDR3 extends over 12 amino acids. V gave up 7 bases and J gave up 7 bases, with 11 bases separating them. The chain's CDR3 is CASTPFINEQFF. In DNA form, the CDR3 reads TGTGCCAGCACCCCGTTTATTAATGAGCAGTTCTTC.

This clonotype was found many times. This chain connects TRBV19 to TRBJ2-5; D uncertain. Germline CDR1 and CDR2: LNHDA and SQIVND (reference sequence). CDR3 length: 15 residues. Trimming took off 5 bases at V and 3 bases at J, with 16 bases between the two ends. The CDR3, as DNA: TGTGCCAGTAGTCCCCCCCAGCATTCGAAAGAGACCCAGTACTTC. This codes for CASSPPQHSKETQYF.

As to this clonotype: Only one base separates this from a far larger clonotype, so it likely reflects a read error. The chain combines TRBV7-8 with TRBJ2-7; TRBD2 aligns across 7 bases. The ends lost 1 base at V and 5 bases at J; junction bases unmatched: 5. Per the germline V gene, CDR1 is SGHVS and CDR2 is FQNEAQ. This CDR3 is built from 14 residues. CDR3 in DNA: TGTGCCAGCAGCTTAGAGGCGGGAGCTAACGAGCAGTACTTC. Encoded protein: CASSLEAGANEQYF.

This clonotype has ten or more counts. The chain employs TRBV12-3 or TRBV12-4 and TRBJ2-7; the D call may be TRBD1 or TRBD2 (5 bases each). This CDR3 contains 13 residues. V shed 5 bases and J shed 4 bases, with 12 bases lying between them. The CDR3 DNA sequence: TGTGCCAGCAGTCCAGGGACCCTTTACGAGCAGTACTTC. Translation gives CASSPGTLYEQYF.

This clonotype has a count of ten or more. The V call is TRBV7-2, the J call TRBJ2-7, with 11 bases that match TRBD2. Per the germline V gene, CDR1 is SGHTA and CDR2 is FQGNSA. The CDR3 covers 15 residues. Unmatched junction bases numbered 7, after V lost 4 bases and J lost 5 bases. DNA for the CDR3: TGTGCCAGCAGCTCCTTAGCGGGAGGGCCCCACGAGCAGTACTTC. Translated: CASSSLAGGPHEQYF.

This clonotype was observed many times. This sequence joins TRBV19 and TRBJ2-7, with D tentatively TRBD1 (6 bases). CDR3 length: 15 residues. V shed 3 bases and J shed 2 bases, with 14 bases lying between them. From germline, CDR1 is LNHDA and CDR2 SQIVND (reference sequence). The CDR3 is CASSMRSGATYEQYF. The CDR3 DNA follows: TGTGCCAGTAGTATGAGGTCAGGGGCAACCTACGAGCAGTACTTC.

This clonotype has at least ten counts. J is TRBJ1-4 and V is TRBV12-3 or TRBV12-4; 7 positions match TRBD1. This CDR3 has 15 amino acids. V was clipped by 6 bases and J by 11 bases; unmatched bases: 15. CDR3 DNA: TGTGCCAGCAGCCCGAGGGGGCCGGAGGGGGGGAAACTGTTTTTT. Translating it yields CASSPRGPEGGKLFF.

The chain carries TRBV20-1 and TRBJ2-7; 9 positions agree with TRBD2. CDR3 length equals 14 residues. Per the germline V gene, CDR1 is DFQATT and CDR2 is SNEGSKA (reference sequence). V dropped 3 bases and J dropped 7; count of bases not matched to a gene: 10. The CDR3 reads CSASGASGMGEQYF. CDR3 DNA sequence: TGCAGTGCTAGCGGGGCTAGCGGGATGGGTGAGCAGTACTTC.

The gene calls are TRBV5-1 and TRBJ2-4; 8 bases fit TRBD1. Germline V gene data show CDR1 as SGHRS and CDR2 as YFSETQ. This CDR3 has 14 amino acids. J was trimmed by 7 bases and V by 4 bases; bases with no gene match: 7. This CDR3 is CASSSRTGWNIQYF. DNA for the CDR3: TGCGCCAGCAGCAGTCGGACAGGGTGGAACATTCAGTACTTC.

Ten or more counts support this clonotype. The chain joins TRBV20-1 to TRBJ2-3, with D hard to call. CDR1 is DFQATT, CDR2 SNEGSKA, per germline (reference sequence). Trimming shortened V by 3 bases and J by 3 bases, and 13 bases separated the two germline ends. The CDR3 contains 14 residues. CDR3 nucleotides: TGCAGTGCTAGTAAGCAGGCTGGAACAGATACGCAGTATTTT. Translated: CSASKQAGTDTQYF.

The chain has TRBV18 and TRBJ2-7; 7 nucleotides align to TRBD1. CDR1 KGHSH and CDR2 LQKENI come from the germline V gene. With 3 bases clipped from V and 5 bases from J, the junction kept 7 bases outside the gene matches. The CDR3 consists of 14 residues. In DNA, the CDR3 is TGTGCCAGCTCACCGGAAGGGGGCTGGGACGAGCAGTACTTC. Protein product: CASSPEGGWDEQYF.